What follows describes a single T cell receptor beta chain. What it binds is unknown. This sample was included in a study of shared clonotypes between healthy human individuals. For the study at large: Donor composition was two women and three men, aged 18 to 49.

An assay was performed, and its level was deep. Clones were sequenced by immunoSEQ multiplex PCR, and TCRdb holds only the in-frame ones, with some missing. The data contain about 1 million clones, about 75% of them seen just once; the ten biggest clones take up less than 1.5%. V was pared by 4 bases and J by 1 base, with 3 bases of the junction left unmatched. The CDR3 consists of 15 residues. Germline CDR1 and CDR2: SGHTA and FQGNSA. Whole-study results and caveats: Naive subsets generally exceeded memory subsets in estimated richness.

The receptor comes from a man aged 18 to 29 in good health. What was sequenced was memory CD4+ T cells sorted from blood. Subset meaning: CD45RA-negative fraction. The rearrangement joins TRBV7-2 to TRBJ1-1; 10 bases align to TRBD1. CDR3 coding DNA: TGTGCCAGCAGCTCGGGACAGGGGCAGAACACTGAAGCTTTCTTT. This translates into CASSSGQGQNTEAFF.